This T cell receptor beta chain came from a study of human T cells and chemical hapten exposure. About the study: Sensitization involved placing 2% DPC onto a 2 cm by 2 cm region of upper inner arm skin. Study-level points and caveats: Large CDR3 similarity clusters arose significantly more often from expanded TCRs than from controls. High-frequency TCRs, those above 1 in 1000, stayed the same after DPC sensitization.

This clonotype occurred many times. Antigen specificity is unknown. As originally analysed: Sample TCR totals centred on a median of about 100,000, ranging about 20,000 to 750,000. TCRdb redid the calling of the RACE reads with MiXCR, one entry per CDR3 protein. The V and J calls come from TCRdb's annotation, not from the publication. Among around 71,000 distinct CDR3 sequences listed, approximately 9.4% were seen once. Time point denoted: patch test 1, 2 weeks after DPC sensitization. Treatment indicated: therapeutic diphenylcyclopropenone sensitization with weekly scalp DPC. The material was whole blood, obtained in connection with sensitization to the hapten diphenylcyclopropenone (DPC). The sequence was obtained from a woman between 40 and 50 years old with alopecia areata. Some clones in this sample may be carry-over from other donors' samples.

CDR3 residues: CASSLAPAGTEAFF. DNA of the CDR3: TGTGCCAGCAGCTTGGCCCCGGCGGGCACTGAAGCTTTCTTT. The rearrangement joins TRBV5-5 to TRBJ1-1, with D unresolved. The V end was cut by 0 bases, the J end by 4 bases, with 10 bases between. Per germline, CDR1 SGHKS and CDR2 YYEKEE (reference sequence). This CDR3 spans 14 amino acids.